One and the same sample provided the 24 T cell receptor beta chains below, sequenced in a study of shared clonotypes between healthy human individuals. Data came from immunoSEQ multiplex PCR; TCRdb stores just in-frame clones and leaves some out. Here the sample spans about 450,000 clones, 79% being singletons. The sample was PBMCs. The receptors originated from a middle-aged woman in good health. Some clones in this sample may be carry-over from other donors' samples.

The V call is TRBV27, the J call TRBJ1-3; D gene uncertain. This CDR3 contains 16 residues. V lost 5 bases, J lost 7 bases, and 21 bases lay in between. Germline V CDR1 and CDR2: MNHEY, SMNVEV (reference sequence). The DNA for the CDR3 is TGTGCCAGCAGTCCTTACGGGGAGAGCCTGGTGAACACCATATATTTT. Its protein is CASSPYGESLVNTIYF.

On this clone itself: A much larger clone sits a single nucleotide away, making a read error possible. The CDR3: CASSYSSPTIKKLFF. The CDR3 DNA reads as TGTGCCAGCAGTTACTCAAGCCCTACAATAAAAAAACTGTTTTTT. The chain recombines TRBV6-5 with TRBJ1-4; no clear D. CDR1 and CDR2 (germline): MNHEY, SVGAGI. V was shortened by 0 bases and J by 9 bases, with 14 bases between the two germline ends. The CDR3 covers 15 residues.

This chain links TRBV19 with TRBJ2-1; 8 bases match TRBD2. Per the germline V gene, CDR1 is LNHDA and CDR2 is SQIVND (reference sequence). Germline trimming cut 6 bases from V and 1 base from J; bases unmatched to any gene: 8. The CDR3 spans 16 residues. The CDR3 bases are TGTGCCAGTAGAAAATCGGGGGGGAATTCCTACAATGAGCAGTTCTTC. The encoded protein is CASRKSGGNSYNEQFF.

V and J are TRBV2 and TRBJ2-5; TRBD2 might be the D (5 bases). The CDR3 length is 11 residues. CDR1 is SNHLY, CDR2 FYNNEI, per germline. V was clipped by 8 bases and J by 7 bases, with 11 bases between them. The CDR3 loop is CASLYAGTQYF. The CDR3 DNA sequence: TGTGCCAGCTTATATGCGGGGACCCAGTACTTC. Together with reference TRBV2 and TRBJ2-5, the CDR3 gives the full variable domain: EPEVTQTPSHQVTQMGQEVILRCVPISNHLYFYWYRQILGQKVEFLVSFYNNEISEKSEIFDDQFSVERPDGSNFTLKIRSTKLEDSAMYFCASLYAGTQYFGPGTRLLVL.

The rearrangement joins TRBV10-3 to TRBJ2-2, with 9 bases fitting TRBD1. The CDR3 is 13 amino acids. Germline V gene sequence: CDR1 ENHRY, CDR2 SYGVKD. V was pared by 9 bases and J by 7 bases, with 6 bases of the junction left unmatched. CDR3 sequence: CAIQQGAGGELFF. CDR3 in DNA: TGTGCCATTCAACAGGGGGCCGGCGGGGAGCTGTTTTTT.

The chain recombines TRBV28 with TRBJ1-3; 7 bases agree with TRBD1. The length of the CDR3 is 15 residues. The V segment lost 5 bases and the J segment 2 bases; nucleotides outside the gene matches: 6. Looked up from germline, CDR1 is MDHEN and CDR2 is SYDVKM. CDR3 nucleotides: TGTGCCAGCAGTCCCCAGGGGGTACCTGGAAACACCATATATTTT. Protein product: CASSPQGVPGNTIYF.

The CDR3 region has the DNA TGTGCCAGCAGCACGGACGTCTATGGCTACACCTTC. It translates to CASSTDVYGYTF. The V gene is TRBV5-4, the J gene TRBJ1-2; D is undetermined. The germline CDR1 and CDR2 sequences are SGHNT and YYREEE (reference sequence). There are 12 residues in the CDR3. With 4 bases removed from V and 4 bases from J, the gap between germline ends came to 8 bases. Variable domain in full (rest from reference TRBV5-4 and TRBJ1-2): ETGVTQSPTHLIKTRGQQVTLRCSSQSGHNTVSWYQQALGQGPQFIFQYYREEENGRGNFPPRFSGLQFPNYSSELNVNALELDDSALYLCASSTDVYGYTFGSGTRLTVV.

The chain is built from TRBV29-1 and TRBJ1-5; D is unclear. Germline V gene lookup returns CDR1 SQVTM and CDR2 ANQGSEA. The ends were cut back, 4 bases at V and 10 bases at J, with 17 bases in the middle. This CDR3 contains 13 residues. The CDR3: CSVAKDHINPQHF. CDR3 nucleotides: TGCAGCGTTGCGAAGGACCATATCAATCCCCAGCATTTT.

V usage is TRBV28 and J usage is TRBJ2-1; the D call may be TRBD1 or TRBD2 (5 bases each). The germline CDR1 and CDR2 sequences are MDHEN and SYDVKM. The CDR3 is made up of 16 amino acids. Trimming pared 7 bases from V and 0 bases from J, leaving 16 bases between. CDR3 loop: CASTIKGRSSYNEQFF. DNA for the CDR3: TGTGCCAGCACCATAAAGGGACGCAGCTCCTACAATGAGCAGTTCTTC.

The V call is TRBV7-2, the J call TRBJ2-2; tentative D call: TRBD1 (6 bases). CDR1 is SGHTA and CDR2 is FQGNSA in the germline V gene. The CDR3 covers 13 residues. V dropped 4 bases and J dropped 6 bases, with 9 bases sitting between them. The CDR3 nucleotides read TGTGCCAGCAGCTCTCAGGGGCCCGGGGAGCTGTTTTTT. This gives the protein CASSSQGPGELFF.

The rearrangement uses TRBV29-1 and TRBJ2-1; the D call may be TRBD1 or TRBD2 (5 bases each). Trimming cost V 3 bases and J 9 bases, with 12 bases left between them. Germline lookup yields CDR1 SQVTM and CDR2 ANQGSEA. The CDR3 has 12 amino acids. CDR3: CSVERGAGEQFF. The CDR3 coding sequence is TGCAGCGTTGAGAGAGGGGCGGGTGAGCAGTTCTTC.

A word on this clone: Within the sample, other DNA sequences also encode this same CDR3. This chain connects TRBV11-3 to TRBJ2-1; 10 bases agree with TRBD2. After removal of 4 bases from V and 8 bases from J, the junction contained 11 bases not matched to a gene. Germline lookup yields CDR1 SGHNT and CDR2 YENEEA. The CDR3 contains 16 residues. DNA for the CDR3: TGTGCCAGCAGCTCCGGGACCAGCGGGAGGGTCGATGAGCAGTTCTTC. Translated, it gives CASSSGTSGRVDEQFF.

V and J are TRBV23-1 and TRBJ2-1, with a possible D match to TRBD1 (6 bases). TRBV23-1 is identified as an open reading frame with a role that is uncertain. V was clipped by 1 base and J by 4 bases, with 14 bases between them. CDR3 length equals 16 residues. The CDR3 DNA sequence: TGCGCCAGCAGTCAATTTGGGACACCCGGGTACAATGAGCAGTTCTTC. This sequence encodes CASSQFGTPGYNEQFF.

V and J are TRBV7-9 and TRBJ1-1; a possible D gene is TRBD1 (5 bases). Trimming shortened V by 1 base and J by 7 bases, and 10 bases separated the two germline ends. This CDR3 comprises 13 residues. Germline CDR1 SEHNR, CDR2 FQNEAQ (reference sequence). The CDR3 region has the DNA TGTGCCAGCAGCTTAGGTGGACATTTTGAAGCTTTCTTT. This encodes CASSLGGHFEAFF.

This chain uses TRBV7-8 with TRBJ1-5, with TRBD1 matching over 8 bases. The CDR3 contains 15 residues. J gave up 2 bases and V 5 bases, and 5 bases lay outside the gene matches. Germline loops: CDR1 SGHVS, CDR2 FQNEAQ. CDR3 residues: CASSPGQGGNQPQHF. The CDR3 DNA reads as TGTGCCAGCAGCCCAGGACAGGGCGGCAATCAGCCCCAGCATTTT.

The rearrangement links TRBV11-2 to TRBJ2-3; no clear D gene. Per germline, CDR1 SGHAT and CDR2 FQNNGV. There are 14 residues in the CDR3. Trimming took 5 bases from V and 0 from J, leaving 9 bases between them. CDR3: CASSPTTSTDTQYF. In DNA form, the CDR3 reads TGTGCCAGCAGCCCGACGACTAGCACAGATACGCAGTATTTT.

The chain links TRBV29-1 to TRBJ2-1; D is undetermined. The germline gives CDR1 SQVTM, CDR2 ANQGSEA. CDR3 length: 14 residues. V gave up 5 bases and J gave up 2 bases, with 13 bases separating them. The CDR3 region is CSVLPGFTYNEQFF. The CDR3 region has the DNA TGCAGCGTTCTTCCTGGATTTACCTACAATGAGCAGTTCTTC.

The CDR3 loop is CASSQAGSSEQYF. CDR3 bases: TGTGCCAGCAGCCAAGCAGGGTCCAGCGAGCAGTACTTC. V is TRBV14 and J is TRBJ2-5, with a possible D match to TRBD1 (5 bases). The J call may be in error: the DNA end matches TRBJ2-7 better. Germline V gene lookup returns CDR1 SGHDN and CDR2 FVKESK. This CDR3 spans 13 amino acids.

V is TRBV11-3 and J is TRBJ2-1; no clear D. With 1 base removed from V and 6 bases from J, the gap between germline ends came to 10 bases. Germline assignment: CDR1 SGHNT and CDR2 YENEEA. The CDR3 runs to 14 residues. The CDR3: CASSLGNSGNEQFF. CDR3 DNA sequence: TGTGCCAGCAGCTTAGGTAATAGTGGCAATGAGCAGTTCTTC.

Details on this clone: Other DNA sequences in this sample translate to the same CDR3. The rearrangement uses TRBV19 and TRBJ2-7; 9 nucleotides line up with TRBD1. Trimming cost V 1 base and J 4 bases; bases outside gene matches: 2. CDR1 LNHDA and CDR2 SQIVND come from the germline V gene (reference sequence). The CDR3 length is 14 residues. Here the CDR3 DNA reads TGTGCCAGTAGTATAGGGACAGGGGCATACGAGCAGTACTTC. Translation: CASSIGTGAYEQYF.

Worth noting for this clone: A read error may account for a junction end that differs from germline. The rearrangement links TRBV7-2 to TRBJ2-7, with 8 bases fitting TRBD2. The germline CDR1 and CDR2 sequences are SGHTA and FQGNSA. This CDR3 is built from 17 residues. The CDR3 DNA reads TGTGCCAGCAGCTTAGAGGGGACTAGGACTACCTCCTCCGAGCAGTACTTC. This codes for CASSLEGTRTTSSEQYF. The variable domain in full, with the rest retrieved from reference TRBV7-2 and TRBJ2-7, is GAGVSQSPSNKVTEKGKDVELRCDPISGHTALYWYRQSLGQGLEFLIYFQGNSAPDKSGLPSDRFSAERTGGSVSTLTIQRTQQEDSAVYLCASSLEGTRTTSSEQYFGPGTRLTVT.

The J gene is TRBJ2-7, the V gene TRBV6-5; TRBD2 is a possible D gene (6 bases). Germline CDR1 MNHEY, CDR2 SVGAGI. This CDR3 has 15 residues. V was pared by 6 bases and J by 2 bases, with 17 bases between. The DNA for the CDR3 is TGTGCCAGCAGCCCGTTCCCAGGGACTGCCTACGAGCAGTACTTC. As protein: CASSPFPGTAYEQYF.

This chain links TRBV19 with TRBJ2-7, with 11 nucleotides matching TRBD1. CDR1 is LNHDA, CDR2 SQIVND, per germline (reference sequence). CDR3 length: 15 residues. The V and J ends lost 5 bases and 1 base, in that order; junction bases with no gene match: 4. The CDR3 DNA sequence: TGTGCCAGTAGTGTGGGACAGGGGGGTTCCTACGAGCAGTACTTC. Translating it yields CASSVGQGGSYEQYF.

V usage is TRBV2 and J usage is TRBJ2-2, with TRBD2 matching 12 bases. Germline V gives CDR1 SNHLY, CDR2 FYNNEI. V was clipped by 6 bases and J by 4 bases; unmatched bases: 3. This CDR3 comprises 15 residues. This CDR3 is CASSQLAGGTGELFF. In DNA, the CDR3 is TGTGCCAGCAGCCAACTAGCGGGAGGCACCGGGGAGCTGTTTTTT.